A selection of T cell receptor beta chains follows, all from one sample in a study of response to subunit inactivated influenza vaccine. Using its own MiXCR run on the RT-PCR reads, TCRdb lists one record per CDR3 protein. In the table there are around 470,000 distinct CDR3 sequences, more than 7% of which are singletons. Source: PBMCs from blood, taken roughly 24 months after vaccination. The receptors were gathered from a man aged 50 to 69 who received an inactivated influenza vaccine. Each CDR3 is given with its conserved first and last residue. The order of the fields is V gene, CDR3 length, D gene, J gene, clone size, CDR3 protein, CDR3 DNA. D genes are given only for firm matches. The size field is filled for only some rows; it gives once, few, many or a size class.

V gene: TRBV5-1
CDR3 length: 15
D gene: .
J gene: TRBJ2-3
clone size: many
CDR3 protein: CASSLASPSTDTQYF
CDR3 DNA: TGCGCCAGCAGCTTAGCCAGCCCAAGCACAGATACGCAGTATTTT

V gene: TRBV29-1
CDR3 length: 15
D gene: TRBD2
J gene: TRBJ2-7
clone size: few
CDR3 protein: CSVGGPGLASYEQYF
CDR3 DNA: TGCAGCGTTGGGGGACCGGGACTAGCTTCTTACGAGCAGTACTTC

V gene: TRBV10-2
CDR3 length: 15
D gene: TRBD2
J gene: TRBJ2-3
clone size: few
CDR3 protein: CASSTQRGTGDTQYF
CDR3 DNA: TGCGCCAGCAGCACCCAGCGGGGCACGGGAGATACGCAGTATTTT

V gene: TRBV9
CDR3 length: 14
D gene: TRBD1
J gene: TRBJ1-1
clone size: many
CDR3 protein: CASSVDTGGPEAFF
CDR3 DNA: TGTGCCAGCAGCGTAGATACAGGGGGGCCTGAAGCTTTCTTT

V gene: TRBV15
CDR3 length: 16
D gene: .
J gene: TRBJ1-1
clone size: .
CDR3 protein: CATSRRSGGVNTEAFF
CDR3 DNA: TGTGCCACCAGCCGCCGATCCGGGGGGGTGAACACTGAAGCTTTCTTT

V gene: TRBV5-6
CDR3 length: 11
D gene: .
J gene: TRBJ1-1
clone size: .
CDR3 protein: CASSLAGAVFF
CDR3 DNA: TGTGCCAGCAGCTTGGCCGGGGCGGTTTTCTTT

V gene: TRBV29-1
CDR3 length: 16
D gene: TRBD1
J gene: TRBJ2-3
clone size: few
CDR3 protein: CSVEVVGTDDTDTQYF
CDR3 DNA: TGCAGCGTTGAAGTGGTGGGGACAGACGACACAGATACGCAGTATTTT

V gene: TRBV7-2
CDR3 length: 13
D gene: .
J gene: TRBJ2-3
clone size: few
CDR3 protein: CASSSTGIGTQYF
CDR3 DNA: TGTGCCAGCAGCTCCACAGGGATAGGTACGCAGTATTTT

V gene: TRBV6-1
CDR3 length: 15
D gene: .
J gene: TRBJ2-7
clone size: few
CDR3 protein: CATAHRPGSFVEQYF
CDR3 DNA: TGTGCCACAGCACACAGGCCAGGGAGCTTCGTCGAGCAGTACTTC

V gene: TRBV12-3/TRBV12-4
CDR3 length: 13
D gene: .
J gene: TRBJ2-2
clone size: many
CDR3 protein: CASSPLPPGELFF
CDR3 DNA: TGTGCCAGCAGTCCCCTTCCCCCCGGGGAGCTGTTTTTT

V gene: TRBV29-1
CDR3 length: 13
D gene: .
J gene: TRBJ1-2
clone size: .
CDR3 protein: CSVFSGSNYGYTF
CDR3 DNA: TGCAGCGTGTTCTCGGGATCGAACTATGGCTACACCTTC

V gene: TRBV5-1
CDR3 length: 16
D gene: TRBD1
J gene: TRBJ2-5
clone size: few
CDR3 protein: CASSLGPLRGKETQYF
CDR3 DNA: TGCGCCAGCAGCTTGGGGCCACTCAGGGGGAAAGAGACCCAGTACTTC

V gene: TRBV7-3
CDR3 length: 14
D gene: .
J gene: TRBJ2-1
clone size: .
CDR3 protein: CASSEGGTVYEQFF
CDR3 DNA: TGTGCCAGCAGCGAGGGCGGAACCGTTTATGAGCAGTTCTTC

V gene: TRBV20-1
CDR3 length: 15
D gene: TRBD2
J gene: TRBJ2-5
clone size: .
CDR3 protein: CSARPPGGGEETQYF
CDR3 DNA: TGCAGTGCTAGGCCCCCTGGCGGGGGGGAAGAGACCCAGTACTTC

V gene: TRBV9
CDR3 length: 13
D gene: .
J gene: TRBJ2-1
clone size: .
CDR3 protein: CASSPRGDNEQFF
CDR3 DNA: TGTGCCAGCAGCCCCAGGGGTGACAATGAGCAGTTCTTC

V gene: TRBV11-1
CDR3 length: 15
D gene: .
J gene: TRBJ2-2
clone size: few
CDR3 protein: CASSYGGMDTGELFF
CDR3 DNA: TGTGCCAGCAGCTATGGCGGGATGGACACCGGGGAGCTGTTTTTT

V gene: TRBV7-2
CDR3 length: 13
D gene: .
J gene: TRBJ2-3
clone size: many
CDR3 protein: CASSTPKGDTQYF
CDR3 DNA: TGTGCCAGCAGCACGCCCAAGGGAGATACGCAGTATTTT

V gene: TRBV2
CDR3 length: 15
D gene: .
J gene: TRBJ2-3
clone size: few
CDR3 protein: CASTLVASRTDTQYF
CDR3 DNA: TGTGCCAGTACACTAGTAGCGTCTCGCACAGATACGCAGTATTTT

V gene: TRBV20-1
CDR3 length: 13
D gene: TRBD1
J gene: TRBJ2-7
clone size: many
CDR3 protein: CSATGTGSYEQYF
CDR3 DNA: TGCAGTGCAACCGGGACAGGCTCCTACGAGCAGTACTTC

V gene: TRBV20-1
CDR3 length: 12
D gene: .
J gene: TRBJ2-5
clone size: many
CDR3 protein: CSAILPPETQYF
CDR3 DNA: TGCAGTGCTATCCTACCCCCAGAGACCCAGTACTTC

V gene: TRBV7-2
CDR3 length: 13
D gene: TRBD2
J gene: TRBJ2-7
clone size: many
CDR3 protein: CASSSGLSYEQYF
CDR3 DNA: TGTGCCAGCAGCTCGGGACTAAGCTACGAGCAGTACTTC

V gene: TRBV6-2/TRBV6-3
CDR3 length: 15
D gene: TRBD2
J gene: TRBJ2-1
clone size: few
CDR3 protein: CASRDTSGSLDEQFF
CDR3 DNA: TGTGCCAGCAGGGACACTAGCGGGAGTTTAGATGAGCAGTTCTTC

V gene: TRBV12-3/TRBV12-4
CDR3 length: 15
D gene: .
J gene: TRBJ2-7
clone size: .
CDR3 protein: CASSPPSRKNYEQYF
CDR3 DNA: TGTGCCAGCAGTCCTCCGAGCCGAAAGAACTACGAGCAGTACTTC

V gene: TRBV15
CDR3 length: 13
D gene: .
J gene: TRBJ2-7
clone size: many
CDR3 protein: CATSRLLNYEQYF
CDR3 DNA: TGTGCCACCAGCAGACTACTCAACTACGAGCAGTACTTC

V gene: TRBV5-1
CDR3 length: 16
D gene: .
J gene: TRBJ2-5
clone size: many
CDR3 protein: CASSLVQGTGQETQYF
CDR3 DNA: TGCGCCAGCAGCTTGGTTCAGGGAACGGGCCAAGAGACCCAGTACTTC

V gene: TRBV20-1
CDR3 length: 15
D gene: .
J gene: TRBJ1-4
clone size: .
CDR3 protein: CSADAPGRVNEKLFF
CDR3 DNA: TGCAGTGCCGACGCTCCGGGACGGGTTAATGAAAAACTGTTTTTT

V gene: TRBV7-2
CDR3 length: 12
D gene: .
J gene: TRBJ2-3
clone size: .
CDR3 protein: CASSQTVNTQYF
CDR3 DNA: TGTGCCAGCAGCCAAACTGTGAATACGCAGTATTTT

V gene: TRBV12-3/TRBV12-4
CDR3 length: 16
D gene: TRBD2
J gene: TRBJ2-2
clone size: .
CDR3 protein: CASIVAGLANTGELFF
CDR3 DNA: TGTGCCAGCATTGTAGCGGGATTGGCGAACACCGGGGAGCTGTTTTTT

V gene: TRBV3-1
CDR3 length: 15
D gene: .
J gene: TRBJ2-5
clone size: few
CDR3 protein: CASSQVKGQGETQYF
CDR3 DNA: TGTGCCAGCAGCCAAGTCAAGGGGCAGGGGGAGACCCAGTACTTC

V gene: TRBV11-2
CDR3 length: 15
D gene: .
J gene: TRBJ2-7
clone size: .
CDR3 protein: CASSLVAGPTFEQYF
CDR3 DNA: TGTGCCAGCAGCTTGGTCGCAGGCCCGACCTTCGAGCAGTACTTC

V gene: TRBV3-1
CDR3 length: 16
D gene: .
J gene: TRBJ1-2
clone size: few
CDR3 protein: CASSQFSRRANYGYTF
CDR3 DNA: TGTGCCAGCAGCCAATTCAGCAGGAGAGCTAACTATGGCTACACCTTC

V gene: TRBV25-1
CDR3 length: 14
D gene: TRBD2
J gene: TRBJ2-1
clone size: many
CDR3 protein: CASRLAGVYNEQFF
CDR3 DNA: TGTGCCAGTCGACTAGCGGGGGTCTACAATGAGCAGTTCTTC

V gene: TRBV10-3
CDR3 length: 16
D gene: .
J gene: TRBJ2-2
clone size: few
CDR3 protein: CAISPAGRDDTGELFF
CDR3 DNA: TGTGCCATCAGTCCGGCAGGGCGGGACGACACCGGGGAGCTGTTTTTT

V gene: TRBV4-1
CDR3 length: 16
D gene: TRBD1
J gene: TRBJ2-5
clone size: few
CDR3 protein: CASSQGGQGWLETQYF
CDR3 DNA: TGCGCCAGCAGCCAGGGGGGACAGGGGTGGTTGGAGACCCAGTACTTC

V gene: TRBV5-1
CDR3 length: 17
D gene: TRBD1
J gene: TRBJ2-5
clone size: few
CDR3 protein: CASSLGGTGAYKETQYF
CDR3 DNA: TGCGCCAGCAGCTTGGGTGGGACAGGGGCCTACAAAGAGACCCAGTACTTC

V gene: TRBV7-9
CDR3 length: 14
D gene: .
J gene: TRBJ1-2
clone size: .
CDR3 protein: CASSPPRQGSGYTF
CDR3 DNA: TGTGCCAGCAGCCCCCCCCGGCAGGGAAGTGGCTACACCTTC

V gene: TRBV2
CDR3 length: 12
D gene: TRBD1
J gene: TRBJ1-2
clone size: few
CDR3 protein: CASGRTGSGYTF
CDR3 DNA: TGTGCCAGCGGTAGGACAGGGTCTGGCTACACCTTC